This T cell receptor (beta chain) originates from a study of metastatic and nonmetastatic thyroid tumors. Looking at the study overall: The authors compared repertoires across blood and tumor or nodule tissue from malignant and benign thyroid patients.

Within the sample, this clone is medium-sized (0.01 to 0.1%). Thyroid surgery took place with no prior treatment in any patient. CDR1 is DFQATT and CDR2 is SNEGSKA in the germline V gene (reference sequence). The CDR3 is 13 amino acids. The V segment lost 3 bases and the J segment 4 bases; nucleotides outside the gene matches: 3. MiXCR re-clonotyped the PCR reads for TCRdb. This table holds 30,000 or so clones, about 31% found once. Sequencing used blood. This chain joins TRBV20-1 and TRBJ2-7, with 10 bases aligning to TRBD2. The receptor was derived from a female donor with papillary thyroid cancer or a benign thyroid nodule (not recorded which). Some clones in this sample may be carry-over from other donors' samples. Here the CDR3 reads CSARVLAGYEQYF. CDR3 in DNA: TGCAGTGCTAGGGTACTAGCGGGGTACGAGCAGTACTTC.